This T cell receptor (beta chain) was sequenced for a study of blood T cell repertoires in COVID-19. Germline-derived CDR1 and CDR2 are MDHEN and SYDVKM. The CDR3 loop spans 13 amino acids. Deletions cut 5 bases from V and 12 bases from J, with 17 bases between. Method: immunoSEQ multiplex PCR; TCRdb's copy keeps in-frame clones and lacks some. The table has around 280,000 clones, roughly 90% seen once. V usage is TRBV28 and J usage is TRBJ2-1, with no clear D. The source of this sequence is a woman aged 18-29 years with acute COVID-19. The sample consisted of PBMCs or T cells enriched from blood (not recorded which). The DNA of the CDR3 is TGTGCCAGCAGTCTGGGTCCTCCTAGTCCGCAGTTCTTC. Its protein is CASSLGPPSPQFF. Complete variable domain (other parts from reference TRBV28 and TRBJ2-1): DVKVTQSSRYLVKRTGEKVFLECVQDMDHENMFWYRQDPGLGLRLIYFSYDVKMKEKGDIPEGYSVSREKKERFSLILESASTNQTSMYLCASSLGPPSPQFFGPGTRLTVL.